Shown below are 18 T cell receptor beta chains from a single sample sequenced in a study of T-cell memory formation after mild COVID-19. From the 5' RACE reads, TCRdb called clonotypes with MiXCR, one entry per CDR3 protein. There are 170,000 or so distinct CDR3 sequences in the sample; around a fifth occur only once, and more than 20% lies in the top ten. Sequencing was carried out using PBMCs or a T cell subset sorted from them (not recorded which). These receptors came from an adult woman who had mild COVID-19 (a few samples of this study predate the infection). Cell type and time point are not known.

This chain links TRBV25-1 with TRBJ2-1, with 9 bases identical to TRBD1. V gave up 7 bases and J gave up 9 bases; unmatched junction bases: 10. CDR3 length equals 14 residues. CDR1 is MGHDK and CDR2 is SYGVNS in the germline V gene. CDR3 nucleotides: TGTGCCAGCATGGACAGGGGAGAAGCCGGTGAGCAGTTCTTC. Its protein product is CASMDRGEAGEQFF. Combining the CDR3 with reference TRBV25-1 and TRBJ2-1 gives the whole variable domain EADIYQTPRYLVIGTGKKITLECSQTMGHDKMYWYQQDPGMELHLIHYSYGVNSTEKGDLSSESTVSRIRTEHFPLTLESARPSHTSQYLCASMDRGEAGEQFFGPGTRLTVL.

The chain employs TRBV5-1 and TRBJ2-7; 13 nucleotides align to TRBD2. The CDR3 has 15 amino acids. Trimming took 4 bases from V and 2 from J; bases not matched to a gene: 3. Germline CDR1 SGHRS, CDR2 YFSETQ. The CDR3 region has the DNA TGCGCCAGCAGCACGACTAGCGGGAGGACCTACGAGCAGTACTTC. Its translation is CASSTTSGRTYEQYF.

The V and J genes are TRBV15 and TRBJ2-5; 9 nucleotides align to TRBD1. Germline V CDR1 and CDR2: LNHNV, YYDKDF (reference sequence). This CDR3 has 17 amino acids. The junction had 5 bases not matched to a gene; V was cut back by 0 bases and J by 0 bases. CDR3 sequence reads: CATSRDRDREYQETQYF. The DNA for the CDR3 is TGTGCCACCAGCAGAGACCGGGACAGGGAGTACCAAGAGACCCAGTACTTC. Supplemented by reference TRBV15 and TRBJ2-5, the full variable domain reads DAMVIQNPRYQVTQFGKPVTLSCSQTLNHNVMYWYQQKSSQAPKLLFHYYDKDFNNEADTPDNFQSRRPNTSFCFLDIRSPGLGDTAMYLCATSRDRDREYQETQYFGPGTRLLVL.

The sample holds a few counts of this clonotype. This rearrangement joins TRBV4-1 to TRBJ1-6, with D unresolved. Trimming removed 0 bases from V and 13 bases from J, with 13 bases in between. Germline CDR1 MGHRA, CDR2 YSYEKL. The length of the CDR3 is 14 residues. For the CDR3, the DNA is TGCGCCAGCAGCCAAGATAATGTGGCGGACCCCCTCCACTTT. It yields the protein CASSQDNVADPLHF.

This clonotype showed up many times. The V gene is TRBV5-1, the J gene TRBJ1-1; D not certain. The CDR3 is 14 amino acids. Germline V CDR1 and CDR2: SGHRS, YFSETQ. Deletions cut 0 bases from V and 5 bases from J, with 11 bases between. CDR3 sequence (DNA): TGCGCCAGCAGCTTGGGAGGCCTGAGGACTGAAGCTTTCTTT. Translating gives CASSLGGLRTEAFF.

CDR3 nucleotides: TGCGCCAGCAGCCCGGCCGGGACAGGGGACAATGAGCAGTTCTTC. Its protein is CASSPAGTGDNEQFF. The chain uses TRBV5-1 and TRBJ2-1; 10 positions agree with TRBD1. Losses at the gene ends were 4 bases for V and 5 bases for J; bases not matched to a gene: 6. CDR1 and CDR2 (germline): SGHRS, YFSETQ. This CDR3 region has 15 residues.

The rearrangement joins TRBV7-9 to TRBJ2-2, with 8 bases matching TRBD1. In germline, CDR1 is SEHNR, CDR2 FQNEAQ (reference sequence). This CDR3 comprises 13 residues. V lost 5 bases, J lost 6 bases, and 2 bases stayed unmatched. In DNA form, the CDR3 reads TGTGCCAGCAGCAACAGGGGGGCCGGGGAGCTGTTTTTT. Its protein is CASSNRGAGELFF.

This clonotype has more than one count but fewer than ten. The chain carries TRBV15 and TRBJ2-7; 7 bases match TRBD1. With V trimmed by 3 bases and J by 2 bases, 4 bases remained unmatched. CDR1 is LNHNV and CDR2 is YYDKDF in the germline V gene (reference sequence). The CDR3 has 14 amino acids. The CDR3 loop is CATSRVDRAYEQYF. The CDR3 nucleotides are TGTGCCACCAGCAGGGTAGACAGGGCCTACGAGCAGTACTTC.

CDR3 DNA: TGTGCCAGTAGAGGGAAAGATACGCAGTATTTT. Translated, it gives CASRGKDTQYF. J is TRBJ2-3 and V is TRBV19; D is undetermined. The germline V gene encodes CDR1 LNHDA and CDR2 SQIVND (reference sequence). CDR3 length: 11 residues. Trimming stripped 6 bases from V and 5 bases from J, with 6 bases between.

A few counts support this clonotype. The chain couples TRBV12-3 or TRBV12-4 to TRBJ2-5, with 7 bases aligning to TRBD1. The V and J ends lost 5 bases and 3 bases, in that order; junction bases with no gene match: 6. The CDR3 is made up of 14 amino acids. The CDR3 sequence is CASSRDRVEETQYF. The CDR3 nucleotides are TGTGCCAGCAGTAGAGACAGGGTGGAAGAGACCCAGTACTTC.

V is TRBV4-1 and J is TRBJ2-7; D is unresolved. CDR1 and CDR2 (germline): MGHRA, YSYEKL. The CDR3 totals 15 residues. V was clipped by 1 base and J by 2 bases, with 12 bases between them. CDR3 residues: CASSQGPDGTYEQYF. The CDR3 nucleotides are TGCGCCAGCAGCCAAGGACCGGACGGTACCTACGAGCAGTACTTC.

DNA for the CDR3: TGTGCCAGCAGCTCTCCACGAGGCGACCAACCCCCCTATGGCTACACCTTC. This sequence encodes CASSSPRGDQPPYGYTF. This chain joins TRBV7-9 and TRBJ1-2; no clear D. V lost 4 bases to trimming and J lost 4 bases, with 22 bases between them. Germline V gene data show CDR1 as SEHNR and CDR2 as FQNEAQ (reference sequence). This CDR3 spans 17 amino acids.

Note on this clonotype: One base away lies a much larger clone, so this may be a sequencing read error. J is TRBJ1-5 and V is TRBV19; D possibly corresponds to TRBD1 (5 bases). The CDR3 consists of 14 residues. In germline, CDR1 is LNHDA, CDR2 SQIVND (reference sequence). The CDR3 sequence is CACSIGGDYQPQHF. In DNA, the CDR3 is TGTGCCTGTAGTATTGGGGGGGACTATCAGCCCCAGCATTTT.

There are many counts of this clonotype. The chain combines TRBV5-1 with TRBJ2-3; 9 nucleotides align to TRBD2. CDR3 size: 15 residues. Trimming at V came to 0 bases and at J to 1 base, leaving 0 bases not matched to a gene. In germline, CDR1 is SGHRS, CDR2 YFSETQ. CDR3 region: CASSLVAGGTDTQYF. As DNA, the CDR3 is TGCGCCAGCAGCTTGGTAGCGGGAGGCACAGATACGCAGTATTTT.

The rearrangement joins TRBV5-1 to TRBJ2-7; 7 bases are a match to TRBD2. The CDR3 has 13 amino acids. Germline V gene sequence: CDR1 SGHRS, CDR2 YFSETQ. The ends lost 2 bases at V and 4 bases at J; junction bases unmatched: 3. The CDR3 reads CASSFRGLYEQYF. CDR3 DNA sequence: TGCGCCAGCAGCTTTAGGGGACTATACGAGCAGTACTTC.

This chain links TRBV4-1 with TRBJ2-7, with D unresolved. The CDR3 is 15 amino acids. Between the trimmed V and J ends, which lost 0 bases and 0 bases, there was a span of 9 bases. CDR1 and CDR2 (germline): MGHRA, YSYEKL. Here the CDR3 DNA reads TGCGCCAGCAGCCAAGAACCGGCTCTCTCCTACGAGCAGTACTTC. This gives the protein CASSQEPALSYEQYF.

This rearrangement joins TRBV7-9 to TRBJ2-7; D call uncertain. Germline lookup yields CDR1 SEHNR and CDR2 FQNEAQ (reference sequence). This CDR3 is built from 13 residues. The V end was cut by 3 bases, the J end by 0 bases, with 6 bases between. The CDR3 DNA sequence: TGTGCCAGCAGCTTCGACCTCTCCTACGAGCAGTACTTC. Translated: CASSFDLSYEQYF.

This clonotype was counted a few times. The chain uses TRBV24-1 and TRBJ1-5; D is possibly TRBD1 (6 bases). Trimming stripped 3 bases from V and 6 bases from J, with 11 bases between. Germline CDR1 and CDR2: KGHDR and SFDVKD. The length of the CDR3 is 14 residues. CDR3 sequence reads: CATSDRGRGQPQHF. The CDR3 bases are TGTGCCACCAGTGATCGGGGGCGAGGTCAGCCCCAGCATTTT.